This T cell receptor beta chain was documented in a study of T cells in localized non-small cell lung cancer. Study-wide results and caveats: The greatest T cell clonality was found in uninvolved adjacent lung (higher than in tumor).

On this clone: Its antigen remains unidentified.

The assay was immunoSEQ multiplex PCR, and TCRdb's table has in-frame clones only and misses some. The data hold 90,000 to 95,000 clones, with approximately 90% observed a single time. Sequences were derived from peripheral blood, sampled before any cancer treatment. The TCR sequence derives from a man aged 35 to 70 with stage I squamous cell lung carcinoma.

In nucleotides, the CDR3 is TGTGCCAGCTCACCACAGAGTTCTGGGGGGCGCAGCACTGAAGCTTTCTTT. It codes for CASSPQSSGGRSTEAFF. The chain has TRBV18 and TRBJ1-1, with a weak D call TRBD1 (6 bases). Germline V CDR1 and CDR2: KGHSH, LQKENI. CDR3 size: 17 residues. Trimming cost V 1 base and J 4 bases, with 19 bases left between them.